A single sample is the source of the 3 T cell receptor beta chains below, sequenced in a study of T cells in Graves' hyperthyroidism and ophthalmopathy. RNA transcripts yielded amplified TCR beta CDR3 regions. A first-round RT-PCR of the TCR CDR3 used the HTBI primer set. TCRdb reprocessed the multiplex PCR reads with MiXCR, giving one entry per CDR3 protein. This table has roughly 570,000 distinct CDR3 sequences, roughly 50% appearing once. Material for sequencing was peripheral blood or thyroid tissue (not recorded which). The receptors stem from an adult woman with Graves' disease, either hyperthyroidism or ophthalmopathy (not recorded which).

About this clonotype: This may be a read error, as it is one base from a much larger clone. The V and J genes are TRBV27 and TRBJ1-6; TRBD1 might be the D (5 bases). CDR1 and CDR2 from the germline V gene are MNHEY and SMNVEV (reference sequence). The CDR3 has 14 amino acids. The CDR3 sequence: CASTTGGENSPLYF. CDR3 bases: TGTGCCAGCACCACGGGAGGGGAGAATTCACCCCTCTACTTT.

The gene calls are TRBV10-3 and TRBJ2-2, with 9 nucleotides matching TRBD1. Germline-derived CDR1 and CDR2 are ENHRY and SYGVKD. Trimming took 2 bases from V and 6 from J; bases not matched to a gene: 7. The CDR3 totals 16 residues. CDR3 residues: CAISERDRVLSGELFF. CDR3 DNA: TGTGCCATCAGTGAGAGGGACAGGGTACTTTCCGGGGAGCTGTTTTTT.

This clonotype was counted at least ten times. The CDR3 nucleotides are TGCAGCGTTGAAGATGACGGGGCCTACACTGAAGCTTTCTTT. It specifies CSVEDDGAYTEAFF. The rearrangement joins TRBV29-1 to TRBJ1-1, with a tentative D call TRBD1 (5 bases). Germline lookup yields CDR1 SQVTM and CDR2 ANQGSEA. The CDR3 totals 14 residues. V dropped 0 bases and J dropped 3 bases, with 11 bases sitting between them.